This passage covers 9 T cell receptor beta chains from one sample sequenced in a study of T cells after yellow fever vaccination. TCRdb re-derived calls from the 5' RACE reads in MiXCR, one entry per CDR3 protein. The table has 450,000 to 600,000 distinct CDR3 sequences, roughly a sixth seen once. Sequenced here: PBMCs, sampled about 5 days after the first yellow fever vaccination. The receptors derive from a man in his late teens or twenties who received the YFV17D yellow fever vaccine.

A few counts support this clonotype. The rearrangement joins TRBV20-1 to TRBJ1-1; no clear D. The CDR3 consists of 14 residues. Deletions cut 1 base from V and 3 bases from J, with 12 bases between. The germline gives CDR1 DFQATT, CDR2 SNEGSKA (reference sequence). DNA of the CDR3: TGCAGTGCTAGAGCCATGGGGTCGGACACTGAAGCTTTCTTT. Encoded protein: CSARAMGSDTEAFF.

Here the CDR3 reads CASSPDSNLGNTIYF. The CDR3 DNA sequence: TGTGCCAGCAGCCCCGACAGCAACCTCGGAAACACCATATATTTT. V gene TRBV9 combines with J gene TRBJ1-3; a possible D gene is TRBD1 (5 bases). The CDR3 has 15 amino acids. CDR1 and CDR2 (germline): SGDLS, YYNGEE. V lost 4 bases to trimming and J lost 4 bases, with 15 bases between them.

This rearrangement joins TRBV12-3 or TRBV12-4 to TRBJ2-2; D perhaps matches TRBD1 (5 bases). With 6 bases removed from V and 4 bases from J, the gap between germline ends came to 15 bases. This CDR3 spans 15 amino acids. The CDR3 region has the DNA TGTGCCAGCAGCCGAGTAGGGCAGGGCACCGGGGAGCTGTTTTTT. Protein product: CASSRVGQGTGELFF.

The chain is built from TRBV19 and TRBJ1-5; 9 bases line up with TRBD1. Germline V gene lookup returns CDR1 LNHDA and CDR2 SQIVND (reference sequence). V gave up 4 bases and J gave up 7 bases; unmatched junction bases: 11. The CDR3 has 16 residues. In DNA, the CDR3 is TGTGCCAGTAGTACTCCCAGGACAGGGGTCCAGCAGCCCCAGCATTTT. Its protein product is CASSTPRTGVQQPQHF.

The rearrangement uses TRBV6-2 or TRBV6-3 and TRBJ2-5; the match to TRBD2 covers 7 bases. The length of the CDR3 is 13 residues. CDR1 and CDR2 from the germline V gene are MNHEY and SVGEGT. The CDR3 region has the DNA TGTGCTCTAAGGGAGGGACCGCAAGAGACCCAGTACTTC. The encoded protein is CALREGPQETQYF.

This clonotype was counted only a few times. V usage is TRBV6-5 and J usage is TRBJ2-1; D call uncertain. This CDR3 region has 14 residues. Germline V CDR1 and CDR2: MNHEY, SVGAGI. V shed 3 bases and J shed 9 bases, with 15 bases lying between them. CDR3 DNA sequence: TGTGCCAGCAGTTATGGTTCGGTAGATGTTGAGCAGTTCTTC. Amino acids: CASSYGSVDVEQFF.

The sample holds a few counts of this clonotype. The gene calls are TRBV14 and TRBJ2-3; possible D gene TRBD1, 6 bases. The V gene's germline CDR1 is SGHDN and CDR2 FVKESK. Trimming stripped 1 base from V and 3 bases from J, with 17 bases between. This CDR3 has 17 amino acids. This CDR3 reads CASSQVPHRARTDTQYF. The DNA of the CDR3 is TGTGCCAGCAGCCAAGTACCCCACAGGGCAAGGACAGATACGCAGTATTTT.

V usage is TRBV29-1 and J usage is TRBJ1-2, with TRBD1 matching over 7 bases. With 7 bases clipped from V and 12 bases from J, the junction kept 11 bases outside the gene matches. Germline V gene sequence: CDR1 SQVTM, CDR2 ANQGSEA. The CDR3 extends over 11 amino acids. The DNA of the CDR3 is TGCAGCGCCGCAACAGGGGAGAGGAACACCTTC. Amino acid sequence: CSAATGERNTF.

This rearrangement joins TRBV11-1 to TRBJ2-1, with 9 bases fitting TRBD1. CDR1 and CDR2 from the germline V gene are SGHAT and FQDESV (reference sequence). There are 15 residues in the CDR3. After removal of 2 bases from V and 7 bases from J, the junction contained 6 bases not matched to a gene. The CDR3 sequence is CASSLRDRDKNEQFF. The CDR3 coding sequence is TGTGCCAGCAGCTTAAGGGACAGGGATAAGAATGAGCAGTTCTTC.